This T cell receptor (beta chain) was retrieved from a study of CD8 T cells in Susac syndrome. In the case of this clonotype: Antigen unknown.

This CDR3 comprises 19 residues. Germline-derived CDR1 and CDR2 are MNHEY and SMNVEV (reference sequence). V shed 4 bases, J shed 0 bases, and the junction held 9 bases outside the gene matches. Findings and limits, study-wide: It was acknowledged in the study that the number of individuals who were included in its TCR sequencing and HLA analysis was relatively small.

After extraction with the RNeasy kit, 0.5 to 1 ug of the RNA was reverse transcribed using random hexamers. TCRdb used MiXCR to reprocess the immunoSEQ multiplex PCR reads, holding one entry per CDR3 protein. The table lists some 450,000 distinct CDR3 sequences, about 85% of them singletons. The rearrangement links TRBV27 to TRBJ2-3, with 14 nucleotides matching TRBD2. The sample taken for sequencing was CD8+ T cells from PBMCs. The clonotype originates from a human donor with multiple sclerosis. The chain's CDR3 is CASSSTGLAGGPSTDTQYF. The CDR3 bases are TGTGCCAGCAGTTCTACCGGACTAGCGGGGGGCCCGAGCACAGATACGCAGTATTTT.